The entry below describes one T cell receptor (beta chain). The antigen remains unidentified. The germline V gene has CDR1 SGHAT and CDR2 FQNNGV. V dropped 5 bases and J dropped 2; count of bases not matched to a gene: 5. The CDR3 has 14 amino acids. Expressed TCRB transcripts were sequenced because the isolated RNA had all been reverse transcribed beforehand. Only in-frame clones appear in the TCRdb table, and some are missing; sequencing was by immunoSEQ multiplex PCR. The sample records approximately 250,000 clones, 11% being singletons. The sample comes from a study of beta chain features in type 1 diabetes. Study outcomes and limitations: There was a moderate but significant shortening of TCRB CDR3s in all four CD4+ subsets of Type 1 diabetes patients. Researchers reported that naive, central memory and Treg TCRB repertoires appeared more similar in patients than in healthy donors.

The chain recombines TRBV11-2 with TRBJ2-5; 7 bases map to TRBD1. The receptor's source is a man aged 30-40 years with type 1 diabetes. Source material: naive CD4+ T cells from blood. The CDR3 bases are TGTGCCAGCAGCCCGGGACAGCCACAAGAGACCCAGTACTTC. As protein: CASSPGQPQETQYF. Using reference TRBV11-2 and TRBJ2-5 for the parts outside the CDR3, the full variable domain is EAGVAQSPRYKIIEKRQSVAFWCNPISGHATLYWYQQILGQGPKLLIQFQNNGVVDDSQLPKDRFSAERLKGVDSTLKIQPAKLEDSAVYLCASSPGQPQETQYFGPGTRLLVL.